These 4 T cell receptor beta chains were sequenced from one sample in a study of monozygotic twins with inflammatory bowel disease. TCRdb reprocessed the 5' RACE reads, with one entry per CDR3 protein and no DNA. Its clone listing holds about 380,000 distinct CDR3 sequences. The sample taken for sequencing was blood. The receptors were gathered from a human donor with ulcerative colitis or Crohn's disease, or a healthy co-twin of an affected twin (not recorded which).

This rearrangement joins TRBV6-2 or TRBV6-3 to TRBJ1-2. CDR1 is MNHEY and CDR2 is SVGEGT in the germline V gene. This CDR3 has 13 amino acids. CDR3 region: CASTWYGPYGYTF.

This chain connects TRBV4-3 to TRBJ2-1; TCRdb designates TRBD1, a call that cannot be tested without DNA. The CDR3 has 15 amino acids. The germline gives CDR1 LGHNA, CDR2 YSLEER. CDR3 residues: CASSRLTGMYNEQFF.

This chain's CDR3 is CSARDPRDDDEQYF. The V call is TRBV20-1, the J call TRBJ2-7; checking the TCRdb D call of TRBD1 is not possible without DNA. CDR3 length: 14 amino acids. Germline lookup yields CDR1 DFQATT and CDR2 SNEGSKA (reference sequence).

The V and J genes are TRBV4-1 and TRBJ1-4. CDR1 and CDR2 from the germline V gene are MGHRA and YSYEKL. This CDR3 comprises 16 residues. The CDR3: CASSQDLGSTNEKLFF.